This TCR beta chain was identified during a study of beta chain features in type 1 diabetes. The isolated RNA, all of it, was reverse transcribed, so expressed TCRB transcripts were what got sequenced. The repertoire was sequenced with immunoSEQ multiplex PCR; TCRdb's copy has only in-frame clones and lacks some. The sample records under 350,000 clones, around 25% being singletons. CDR1 is SGHDN, CDR2 FVKESK, per germline. This CDR3 spans 17 amino acids. V lost 4 bases, J lost 2 bases, and 18 bases lay in between. Findings and limits, study-wide: Type 1 diabetes patients showed a moderate but significant shortening of TCRB CDR3s in all four CD4+ subsets.

As concerns this clone: Its antigen is as yet unknown.

Source material: naive CD4+ T cells from blood. V usage is TRBV14 and J usage is TRBJ2-4; the D gene is possibly TRBD1 (6 bases). This receptor was obtained from a woman aged 30 to 39 with type 1 diabetes. This CDR3 is CASSRFGAGEPKNIQYF. CDR3 in DNA: TGTGCCAGCAGCCGTTTCGGCGCAGGGGAGCCCAAAAACATTCAGTACTTC.